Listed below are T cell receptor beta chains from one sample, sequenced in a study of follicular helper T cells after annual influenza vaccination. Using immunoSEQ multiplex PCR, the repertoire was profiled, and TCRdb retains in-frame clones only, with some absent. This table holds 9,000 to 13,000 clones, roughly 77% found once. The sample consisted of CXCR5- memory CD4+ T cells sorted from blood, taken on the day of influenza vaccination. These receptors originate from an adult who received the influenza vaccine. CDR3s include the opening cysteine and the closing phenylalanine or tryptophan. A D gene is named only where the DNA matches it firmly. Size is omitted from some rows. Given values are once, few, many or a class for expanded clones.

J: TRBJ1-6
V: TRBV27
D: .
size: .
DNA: TGTGCCAGCGGGTTGCGGCATAATTCACCCCTCCACTTT
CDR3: CASGLRHNSPLHF

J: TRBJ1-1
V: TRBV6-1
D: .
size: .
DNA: TGTGCCAGCAGCCCTAACGGGGCTGAAGCTTTCTTT
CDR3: CASSPNGAEAFF

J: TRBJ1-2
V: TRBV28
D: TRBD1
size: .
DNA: TGTGCCAGCAGTTTGTCACCGGGACAGCTCTATGGCTACACCTTC
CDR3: CASSLSPGQLYGYTF

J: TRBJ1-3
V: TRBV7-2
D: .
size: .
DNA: TGTGCCAGCAGCCCACGGGCGGAGAACTCTGGAAACACCATATATTTT
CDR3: CASSPRAENSGNTIYF

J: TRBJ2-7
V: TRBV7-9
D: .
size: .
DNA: TGTGCCAGCAGCTTAGGCGGTCTTTCCTACGAGCAGTACTTC
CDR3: CASSLGGLSYEQYF

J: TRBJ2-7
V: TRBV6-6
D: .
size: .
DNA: TGTGCCAGCAGTTACCCCCGAGGGCGTCAACCCGCCGAGCAGTACTTC
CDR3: CASSYPRGRQPAEQYF

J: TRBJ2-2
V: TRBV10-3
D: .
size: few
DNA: TGTGCCATCAGTGATTCCAACCTGAGGACCGGGGAGCTGTTTTTT
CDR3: CAISDSNLRTGELFF

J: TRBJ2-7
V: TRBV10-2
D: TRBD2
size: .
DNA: TGCGCCGGGGGGGGAAACTCCTACGAGCAGTACTTC
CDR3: CAGGGNSYEQYF

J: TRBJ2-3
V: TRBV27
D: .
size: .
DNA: TGTGCCAGCAGCATCACGACAGGAAGCACAGATACGCAGTATTTT
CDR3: CASSITTGSTDTQYF

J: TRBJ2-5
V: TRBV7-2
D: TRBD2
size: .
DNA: TGTGCCAGCAGCTTAGTTTCCATTCGGGGGGGTAGCCAAGAGACCCAGTACTTC
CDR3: CASSLVSIRGGSQETQYF

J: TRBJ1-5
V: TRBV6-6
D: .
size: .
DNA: TGTGCCAGCAGTTACAGACAGGCACTTAGCAATCAGCCCCAGCATTTT
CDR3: CASSYRQALSNQPQHF

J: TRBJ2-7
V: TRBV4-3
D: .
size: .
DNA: TGCGCCAGCAGCTATGACATATCCTACGAGCAGTACTTC
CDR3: CASSYDISYEQYF

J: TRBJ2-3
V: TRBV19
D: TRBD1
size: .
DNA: TGTGCCAGTAGTATTCCGGGACAGGGTCCAGATACGCAGTATTTT
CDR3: CASSIPGQGPDTQYF

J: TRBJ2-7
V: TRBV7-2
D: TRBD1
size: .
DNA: TGTGCCAGCAGCTCGACAGGGGGCGCGGACGAGCAGTACTTC
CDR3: CASSSTGGADEQYF

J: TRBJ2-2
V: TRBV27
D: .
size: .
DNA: TGTGCCAGCAGTTTATCTACCGGGGGTTCCACCGGGGAGCTGTTTTTT
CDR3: CASSLSTGGSTGELFF